Listed here are 27 T cell receptor beta chains from one sample, sequenced in a study of CD8 T cells in Susac syndrome. An input of about 0.5 to 1 ug of RNA was subjected to reverse transcription using random hexamers. TCRdb processed the immunoSEQ multiplex PCR reads anew with MiXCR; each CDR3 protein has one entry. The sample has a few hundred thousand distinct CDR3 sequences, around 93% seen once. Sequencing used CD4+ T cells from PBMCs. These TCRs come from a human donor with multiple sclerosis.

This chain uses TRBV3-1 with TRBJ2-2, with TRBD2 identical over 12 bases. The CDR3 contains 18 residues. Germline V gene data show CDR1 as LGHDT and CDR2 as YNNKEL (reference sequence). V was pared by 0 bases and J by 7 bases, with 9 bases of the junction left unmatched. The CDR3, as DNA: TGTGCCAGCAGCCAAGATGCCCGTGGACTAGCGGGATACGGGGAGCTGTTTTTT. Translating gives CASSQDARGLAGYGELFF.

The V and J genes are TRBV7-2 and TRBJ2-3; 8 nucleotides line up with TRBD2. Germline values: CDR1 SGHTA, CDR2 FQGNSA. With 5 bases clipped from V and 0 bases from J, the junction kept 7 bases outside the gene matches. The CDR3 extends over 16 amino acids. This chain's CDR3 is CASSQRLAISTDTQYF. The CDR3 DNA reads TGTGCCAGCAGCCAACGACTAGCGATTAGCACAGATACGCAGTATTTT.

The V call is TRBV20-1, the J call TRBJ2-3, with 10 bases matching TRBD1. Trimming cost V 8 bases and J 4 bases; bases outside gene matches: 9. Per the germline V gene, CDR1 is DFQATT and CDR2 is SNEGSKA (reference sequence). There are 14 residues in the CDR3. This CDR3 reads CSSAGTGDPDTQYF. The CDR3 nucleotides are TGCAGTTCTGCCGGGACAGGGGATCCAGATACGCAGTATTTT.

V and J are TRBV3-1 and TRBJ2-5, with 12 bases identical to TRBD1. The CDR3 consists of 16 residues. Per the germline V gene, CDR1 is LGHDT and CDR2 is YNNKEL (reference sequence). V lost 3 bases to trimming and J lost 4 bases; unmatched junction nucleotides: 6. The CDR3 is CASSHLGQGAPETQYF. DNA of the CDR3: TGTGCCAGCAGCCACCTGGGACAGGGGGCACCAGAGACCCAGTACTTC.

The CDR3 DNA sequence: TGCAGTGTAGACACAGCCGGGCGGAATTCACCCCTCCACTTT. Residues: CSVDTAGRNSPLHF. The chain combines TRBV20-1 with TRBJ1-6; D gene ambiguous. Trimming took off 7 bases at V and 7 bases at J, with 17 bases between the two ends. Germline loops: CDR1 DFQATT, CDR2 SNEGSKA (reference sequence). The CDR3 covers 14 residues.

J is TRBJ1-2 and V is TRBV19, with D uncertain. The CDR3 spans 13 residues. The V and J ends lost 6 bases and 1 base respectively, with 9 bases between them. Germline values: CDR1 LNHDA, CDR2 SQIVND (reference sequence). CDR3 loop: CASSVQLNYGYTF. For the CDR3, the DNA is TGTGCCAGTAGCGTACAGCTTAACTATGGCTACACCTTC.

J is TRBJ1-2 and V is TRBV2; D may be TRBD1 (6 bases). The V end lost 0 bases, the J end lost 6 bases, and 14 bases lay between the germline ends. There are 15 residues in the CDR3. Germline V gives CDR1 SNHLY, CDR2 FYNNEI. The CDR3 nucleotides are TGTGCCAGCAGTGAAGCCAAAACAGGGTATCATGGCTACACCTTC. It encodes CASSEAKTGYHGYTF.

The chain links TRBV5-6 to TRBJ2-3; 13 positions match TRBD2. The CDR3 contains 15 residues. After removal of 7 bases from V and 7 bases from J, the junction contained 9 bases not matched to a gene. The germline V gene has CDR1 SGHDT and CDR2 YYEEEE. This CDR3 is CASGTSGRAVNTQYF. CDR3 in DNA: TGTGCCAGCGGAACTAGCGGGAGGGCCGTAAATACGCAGTATTTT.

This chain uses TRBV14 with TRBJ1-2; 8 bases agree with TRBD1. Unmatched junction bases numbered 4, after V lost 6 bases and J lost 4 bases. From germline, CDR1 is SGHDN and CDR2 FVKESK. This CDR3 is 13 amino acids long. The CDR3 is CASRLGQGYGYTF. The CDR3 coding sequence is TGTGCCAGCAGGCTCGGACAGGGCTATGGCTACACCTTC.

This sequence joins TRBV20-1 and TRBJ2-5; tentative D call: TRBD1 (6 bases). V was cut by 5 bases and J by 1 base, with 11 bases left in between. CDR1 and CDR2 (germline): DFQATT, SNEGSKA (reference sequence). The CDR3 runs 13 residues. The CDR3 bases are TGCAGTGCTGGGCTAGGGGGCCAAGAGACCCAGTACTTC. This encodes CSAGLGGQETQYF.

The rearrangement joins TRBV3-1 to TRBJ2-5; 7 bases align to TRBD2. The V gene's germline CDR1 is LGHDT and CDR2 YNNKEL (reference sequence). CDR3 length: 15 residues. V lost 0 bases, J lost 2 bases, and 3 bases stayed unmatched. CDR3 bases: TGTGCCAGCAGCCAAGATGGAGCGGGGCAAGAGACCCAGTACTTC. Amino acid sequence: CASSQDGAGQETQYF.

This sequence joins TRBV2 and TRBJ2-3, with a tentative D call TRBD2 (6 bases). V lost 1 base and J 0 bases, leaving 8 bases between the germline ends. The germline V gene encodes CDR1 SNHLY and CDR2 FYNNEI. This CDR3 spans 15 amino acids. In DNA form, the CDR3 reads TGTGCCAGCAGTGAAGACGGGAGTAGCACAGATACGCAGTATTTT. This sequence encodes CASSEDGSSTDTQYF.

A single count supports this clonotype. The V and J genes are TRBV12-3 or TRBV12-4 and TRBJ2-1; no firm D call. The CDR3 is made up of 15 amino acids. V lost 3 bases and J 5 bases, leaving 14 bases between the germline ends. As DNA, the CDR3 is TGTGCCAGCAGTTTGTATTCCGGCCAAGACAATGAGCAGTTCTTC. It yields the protein CASSLYSGQDNEQFF.

This clonotype was counted between two and nine times. The chain is built from TRBV18 and TRBJ2-1, with a tentative D call TRBD2 (6 bases). CDR1 and CDR2 (germline): KGHSH, LQKENI. Trimming removed 2 bases from V and 8 bases from J, with 16 bases in between. The CDR3 is made up of 15 amino acids. The CDR3 is CASSPGTEAKDEQFF. For the CDR3, the DNA is TGTGCCAGCTCACCAGGGACTGAGGCTAAGGATGAGCAGTTCTTC.

This rearrangement joins TRBV10-3 to TRBJ2-5; D is uncertain. Germline CDR1 ENHRY, CDR2 SYGVKD. The CDR3 totals 14 residues. The V end was cut by 0 bases, the J end by 7 bases, with 12 bases between. This chain's CDR3 is CAISESTGLATQYF. The CDR3 DNA reads as TGTGCCATCAGTGAGTCGACCGGGTTAGCGACCCAGTACTTC.

The chain recombines TRBV23-1 with TRBJ2-1; no definite D call. TRBV23-1 carries the ORF label, with uncertain function. The CDR3 is 13 residues long. V gave up 4 bases and J gave up 5 bases, with 9 bases separating them. This CDR3 reads CASSPRGHNEQFF. The CDR3 nucleotides read TGCGCCAGCAGTCCCCGAGGCCACAATGAGCAGTTCTTC.

This CDR3 is CASSALFFSGANVLTF. The CDR3 DNA reads TGTGCCAGCAGTGCCCTGTTCTTCTCTGGGGCCAACGTCCTGACTTTC. The chain recombines TRBV27 with TRBJ2-6; no definite D call. CDR3 size: 16 residues. Looked up from germline, CDR1 is MNHEY and CDR2 is SMNVEV (reference sequence). V shed 5 bases and J shed 0 bases, with 11 bases lying between them.

The V call is TRBV12-3 or TRBV12-4, the J call TRBJ1-2; TRBD1 agrees at 8 bases. This CDR3 is 15 amino acids long. J gave up 7 bases and V 6 bases, and 13 bases lay outside the gene matches. The CDR3 DNA follows: TGTGCCAGCAGCCTCCTCGACAGGGGTTTCGGTGGCTACACCTTC. This translates into CASSLLDRGFGGYTF.

V is TRBV12-3 or TRBV12-4 and J is TRBJ2-1; D is possibly TRBD2 (5 bases). V was clipped by 1 base and J by 4 bases, with 11 bases between them. This CDR3 has 15 amino acids. The CDR3, as DNA: TGTGCCAGCAGTTTAGTGGGAGAGAGGTACAATGAGCAGTTCTTC. It translates to CASSLVGERYNEQFF.

This chain connects TRBV3-1 to TRBJ2-1; 10 bases agree with TRBD2. The ends lost 6 bases at V and 5 bases at J; junction bases unmatched: 7. Per germline, CDR1 LGHDT and CDR2 YNNKEL (reference sequence). The CDR3 is made up of 15 amino acids. The CDR3 nucleotides read TGTGCCAGCAGACTAGCGGGGTCGAGGCACAATGAGCAGTTCTTC. It codes for CASRLAGSRHNEQFF.

The chain is built from TRBV3-1 and TRBJ2-1; TRBD2 matches 8 bases. CDR3 length equals 15 residues. With V trimmed by 3 bases and J by 0 bases, 1 base remained unmatched. Germline lookup yields CDR1 LGHDT and CDR2 YNNKEL (reference sequence). The CDR3 sequence is CASSHSGSSYNEQFF. The CDR3 DNA sequence: TGTGCCAGCAGCCACAGCGGGAGCTCCTACAATGAGCAGTTCTTC.

The V call is TRBV9, the J call TRBJ1-6; D gene unclear. Germline values: CDR1 SGDLS, CDR2 YYNGEE. This CDR3 comprises 16 residues. The ends were cut back, 3 bases at V and 0 bases at J, with 10 bases in the middle. The CDR3 bases are TGTGCCAGCAGCGGAGAGGGAAGCTCCTATAATTCACCCCTCCACTTT. Residues: CASSGEGSSYNSPLHF.

This clonotype has only one observation. The chain employs TRBV7-2 and TRBJ2-3; D ambiguous. Germline-derived CDR1 and CDR2 are SGHTA and FQGNSA. Trimming removed 5 bases at V and 0 bases at J, with 9 bases between. The CDR3 has 14 residues. The CDR3 bases are TGTGCCAGCAGCCCCCAGACTAGCACAGATACGCAGTATTTT. It encodes CASSPQTSTDTQYF.

The V and J genes are TRBV29-1 and TRBJ2-5, with D perhaps matching TRBD2 (5 bases). Trimming removed 4 bases from V and 9 bases from J, with 15 bases in between. The CDR3 length is 12 residues. CDR1 is SQVTM, CDR2 ANQGSEA, per germline. The DNA of the CDR3 is TGCAGCGTTGTTGGGGTTTTGGAGGCCCAGTACTTC. As protein: CSVVGVLEAQYF.

CDR3 sequence (DNA): TGTGCCAGCAGCGTAGGAGGGCGGGAGCGCACAGATACGCAGTATTTT. This codes for CASSVGGRERTDTQYF. This sequence joins TRBV9 and TRBJ2-3; 7 nucleotides match TRBD2. Germline lookup yields CDR1 SGDLS and CDR2 YYNGEE. This CDR3 is built from 16 residues. V lost 0 bases to trimming and J lost 1 base; unmatched junction nucleotides: 5.

This sequence joins TRBV7-2 and TRBJ1-2, with 7 bases lining up with TRBD1. J lost 7 bases, V lost 1 base, and 9 bases had no gene match. The CDR3 loop spans 15 amino acids. Germline assignment: CDR1 SGHTA and CDR2 FQGNSA. The CDR3 reads CASSLGSGQEGGYTF. Written as DNA, the CDR3 is TGTGCCAGCAGCTTAGGATCCGGACAGGAAGGTGGCTACACCTTC.

The J gene is TRBJ2-4, the V gene TRBV4-1; 7 nucleotides align to TRBD1. The CDR3 is made up of 14 amino acids. V lost 2 bases to trimming and J lost 4 bases; unmatched junction nucleotides: 2. From germline, CDR1 is MGHRA and CDR2 YSYEKL. The CDR3 region is CASSQPGQKNIQYF. Here the CDR3 DNA reads TGCGCCAGCAGCCAACCGGGACAGAAAAACATTCAGTACTTC.